These 21 T cell receptor beta chains share one sample of origin, sequenced in a study of shared clonotypes between healthy human individuals. Profiling relied on immunoSEQ multiplex PCR, and the TCRdb table lists in-frame clones only, not all of them. Of fewer than 600,000 clones in the sample, roughly three quarters were seen once. Sequencing was performed on PBMCs. The receptors come from a woman between 40 and 55 years old in good health. Some clones in this sample may be carry-over from other donors' samples.

The gene calls are TRBV5-1 and TRBJ2-7; 7 positions agree with TRBD1. The CDR3 totals 15 residues. The trim removed 5 bases at V and 0 bases at J, leaving 8 bases unmatched. Germline V gene sequence: CDR1 SGHRS, CDR2 YFSETQ. This CDR3 is CASSSGTAFSYEQYF. DNA of the CDR3: TGCGCCAGCAGTTCCGGGACAGCCTTCTCCTACGAGCAGTACTTC.

V is TRBV30 and J is TRBJ1-5; possible D gene TRBD1, 5 bases. Germline V CDR1 and CDR2: GTSNPN, SVGIG (reference sequence). The CDR3 sequence is 16 residues long. The V end lost 0 bases, the J end lost 0 bases, and 12 bases lay between the germline ends. The CDR3: CAWSVSGAYSNQPQHF. As DNA, the CDR3 is TGTGCCTGGAGTGTAAGTGGGGCCTATAGCAATCAGCCCCAGCATTTT.

The chain is built from TRBV9 and TRBJ1-2; D remains unclear. Per the germline V gene, CDR1 is SGDLS and CDR2 is YYNGEE. Between the trimmed V and J ends, which lost 3 bases and 7 bases, there was a span of 13 bases. This CDR3 has 13 residues. The DNA for the CDR3 is TGTGCCAGCAGCGGAGGAGGGAGTGGTGGCTACACCTTC. This sequence encodes CASSGGGSGGYTF.

The V call is TRBV7-7, the J call TRBJ2-3; TRBD2 matches 8 bases. CDR1 and CDR2 (germline): SSHAT, FNYEAQ (reference sequence). Trimming took 2 bases from V and 4 from J; bases not matched to a gene: 11. The CDR3 runs to 17 residues. DNA of the CDR3: TGTGCCAGCAGCTTAATTTCGGAGCGGGAGCTGGCAGATACGCAGTATTTT. Translated, it gives CASSLISERELADTQYF.

CDR3 loop: CSVTLGPTDTQYF. The CDR3, as DNA: TGCAGCGTGACGTTAGGACCCACAGATACGCAGTATTTT. The V call is TRBV29-1, the J call TRBJ2-3; D not certain. V dropped 6 bases and J dropped 2 bases, with 12 bases sitting between them. CDR3 length: 13 amino acids. Germline loops: CDR1 SQVTM, CDR2 ANQGSEA.

V usage is TRBV6-5 and J usage is TRBJ1-1; D might be TRBD1 (6 bases). This CDR3 has 13 residues. Germline CDR1 is MNHEY and CDR2 is SVGAGI. The V end was cut by 6 bases, the J end by 0 bases, with 8 bases between. The CDR3 spells CASRRTVNTEAFF. As DNA, the CDR3 is TGTGCCAGCAGACGGACAGTGAACACTGAAGCTTTCTTT.

The chain uses TRBV9 and TRBJ2-1; D may be TRBD2 (5 bases). V gave up 3 bases and J gave up 6 bases, with 19 bases separating them. The CDR3 covers 16 residues. Per germline, CDR1 SGDLS and CDR2 YYNGEE. CDR3 DNA: TGTGCCAGCAGCGACCAACGGGCAAGCGGTCCCAATGAGCAGTTCTTC. This translates into CASSDQRASGPNEQFF.

On this clone: This clone may be a read error of a much larger clone one base away. Other nucleotide sequences in the sample specify the same CDR3. This sequence joins TRBV4-2 and TRBJ1-5; no firm D call. Germline CDR1 reads LGHNA; CDR2 reads YNFKEQ. The CDR3 has 15 residues. V was trimmed by 3 bases and J by 10 bases, leaving 19 bases between them. CDR3 sequence (DNA): TGTGCCAGCAGCCAGGAGTTCTCCGGGGTCGATCCCCAGCATTTT. Translated, it gives CASSQEFSGVDPQHF.

This clone was seen just once. The V call is TRBV10-3, the J call TRBJ1-1; D is unclear. Germline CDR1 and CDR2: ENHRY and SYGVKD. The CDR3 loop spans 15 amino acids. V was shortened by 0 bases and J by 1 base, with 9 bases between the two germline ends. The CDR3, as DNA: TGTGCCATCAGTGAGTCGAAGGCAGGGAACACTGAAGCTTTCTTT. Its translation is CAISESKAGNTEAFF.

This chain joins TRBV9 and TRBJ2-2, with 10 positions matching TRBD2. Looked up from germline, CDR1 is SGDLS and CDR2 is YYNGEE. The J segment lost 5 bases and the V segment lost 3 bases, leaving 13 bases of the junction unmatched. This CDR3 is built from 18 residues. CDR3 bases: TGTGCCAGCAGCGCGGTGGGACTAGCGCAACTGTGGACCGGGGAGCTGTTTTTT. Its protein product is CASSAVGLAQLWTGELFF.

This clone has a handful of counts. This chain uses TRBV6-5 with TRBJ2-6; D unclear. V lost 0 bases, J lost 1 base, and 7 bases lay in between. The CDR3 is made up of 16 amino acids. Germline CDR1 and CDR2: MNHEY and SVGAGI. CDR3 protein: CASSYSSGSGANVLTF. DNA for the CDR3: TGTGCCAGCAGTTACTCGAGTGGATCTGGGGCCAACGTCCTGACTTTC.

In its sample, this clone was seen a few times. The V and J genes are TRBV10-3 and TRBJ2-2, with 7 bases aligning to TRBD2. The length of the CDR3 is 13 residues. CDR1 and CDR2 from the germline V gene are ENHRY and SYGVKD. V shed 11 bases and J 8 bases; nucleotides not matched to a gene: 11. CDR3 nucleotide sequence: TGTGCCCTCCGACTAGCCGCCGGGGGGGAGCTGTTTTTT. It translates to CALRLAAGGELFF.

The chain couples TRBV5-4 to TRBJ1-2, with D uncertain. The germline V gene has CDR1 SGHNT and CDR2 YYREEE (reference sequence). The CDR3 spans 14 residues. Trimming cost V 0 bases and J 2 bases, with 8 bases left between them. CDR3 DNA: TGTGCCAGCAGCTTGGCGCAGGACAACTATGGCTACACCTTC. This gives the protein CASSLAQDNYGYTF.

The chain recombines TRBV20-1 with TRBJ2-3, with D tentatively TRBD2 (5 bases). Germline CDR1 is DFQATT and CDR2 is SNEGSKA (reference sequence). The CDR3 length is 11 residues. V was trimmed by 6 bases and J by 7 bases, leaving 11 bases between them. CDR3 DNA sequence: TGCAGTGCCCTCCCGGGAAATACGCAGTATTTT. Protein sequence: CSALPGNTQYF.

V is TRBV6-6 and J is TRBJ2-3; D tentatively reads TRBD1 or TRBD2 (5 bases each). The CDR3 runs 15 residues. The V end was cut by 6 bases, the J end by 6 bases, with 19 bases between. Germline CDR1 and CDR2: MNHNY and SVGAGI (reference sequence). CDR3 DNA: TGTGCCAGCAGGGATACGGGACGTACGCCTGATACGCAGTATTTT. This codes for CASRDTGRTPDTQYF.

Of note for this clone: It may be a read error: a sequence one base away is much more abundant. This rearrangement joins TRBV5-4 to TRBJ2-3; 15 bases fit TRBD2. Germline CDR1 reads SGHNT; CDR2 reads YYREEE (reference sequence). There are 16 residues in the CDR3. V shed 0 bases, J shed 6 bases, and the junction held 2 bases outside the gene matches. The CDR3: CASSLGTSGRGDTQYF. CDR3 bases: TGTGCCAGCAGCTTGGGGACTAGCGGGAGGGGGGATACGCAGTATTTT.

The DNA for the CDR3 is TGCGCCAGCAGCTTGGACGGGGACAATGAGCAGTTCTTC. Translation: CASSLDGDNEQFF. The chain is built from TRBV5-1 and TRBJ2-1; D might be TRBD2 (5 bases). The CDR3 runs 13 residues. Germline CDR1 SGHRS, CDR2 YFSETQ. V was shortened by 0 bases and J by 5 bases, with 6 bases between the two germline ends.

V is TRBV30 and J is TRBJ1-2, with D tentatively TRBD1 (6 bases). The CDR3 runs 13 residues. Germline loops: CDR1 GTSNPN, CDR2 SVGIG (reference sequence). Trimming stripped 3 bases from V and 6 bases from J, with 14 bases between. The CDR3 DNA sequence: TGTGCCTGGAGGGAGAGGACAGTGGATGGCTACACCTTC. It encodes CAWRERTVDGYTF.

The sample holds many counts of this clone. The gene calls are TRBV6-4 and TRBJ2-2; D unclear. The CDR3 is 14 residues long. The V end lost 6 bases, the J end lost 5 bases, and 13 bases lay between the germline ends. Germline V lookup: CDR1 MRHNA, CDR2 SNTAGT. CDR3 sequence: CASSVDAPTGELFF. CDR3 DNA: TGTGCCAGCAGCGTCGACGCCCCGACCGGGGAGCTGTTTTTT.

The rearrangement joins TRBV7-9 to TRBJ2-1; the D gene is possibly TRBD2 (6 bases). Germline V lookup: CDR1 SEHNR, CDR2 FQNEAQ (reference sequence). Trimming cost V 5 bases and J 5 bases, with 10 bases left between them. The CDR3 is 13 amino acids. CDR3 region: CASSLRLDNEQFF. In nucleotides, the CDR3 is TGTGCCAGCAGCCTGAGACTAGACAATGAGCAGTTCTTC. Together with reference TRBV7-9 and TRBJ2-1, the CDR3 gives the full variable domain: DTGVSQNPRHKITKRGQNVTFRCDPISEHNRLYWYRQTLGQGPEFLTYFQNEAQLEKSRLLSDRFSAERPKGSFSTLEIQRTEQGDSAMYLCASSLRLDNEQFFGPGTRLTVL.

The rearrangement joins TRBV7-8 to TRBJ2-1; D unclear. CDR1 SGHVS and CDR2 FQNEAQ come from the germline V gene. V lost 5 bases and J 5 bases, leaving 19 bases between the germline ends. The CDR3 is 16 amino acids. The CDR3 protein is CASSTARLLGDNEQFF. In nucleotides, the CDR3 is TGTGCCAGCAGCACAGCTCGACTGCTTGGCGACAATGAGCAGTTCTTC.